These T cell receptor beta chains were read from a single sample in a study of Ad26.COV2.S vaccination and SARS-CoV-2 variants. This table comes from immunoSEQ multiplex PCR, and its TCRdb copy is limited to in-frame clones, with some not included. The sample records 300,000 to 500,000 clones, about nine tenths being singletons. The sequencing used peripheral blood, collected in a trial of Ad26.COV2.S vaccine versus placebo. The receptors were sampled from a person between 18 and 65 years old who received the Ad26.COV2.S COVID-19 vaccine or a placebo. Each CDR3 is given with its conserved first and last residue. A D gene is named only where the DNA matches it firmly. Rows may omit the clone size; those that give it use once, few, many or a size class.

>TRBJ2-2|.|TRBV2|once
CASRGDIRELFF
TGTGCCAGCAGGGGGGACATCAGGGAGCTGTTTTTT
>TRBJ2-1|TRBD2|TRBV4-2|.
CASSQDLTSGGWEQFF
TGTGCCAGCAGCCAAGATCTGACTAGCGGGGGGTGGGAGCAGTTCTTC
>TRBJ1-5|.|TRBV18|.
CASSLGKGYNQPQHF
TGTGCCAGCTCACTAGGGAAGGGCTACAATCAGCCCCAGCATTTT
>TRBJ1-2|TRBD1|TRBV5-1|.
CASSRTGENAGYTF
TGCGCCAGCAGCCGGACAGGGGAGAATGCTGGCTACACCTTC
>TRBJ2-5|TRBD2|TRBV11-2|.
CASSLVTGGGETQYF
TGTGCCAGCAGCTTAGTGACTGGCGGGGGAGAGACCCAGTACTTC
>TRBJ2-7|TRBD1|TRBV10-1|.
CASSKDRARREQYF
TGCGCCAGCAGTAAAGACAGGGCTCGACGGGAGCAGTACTTC
>TRBJ1-1|.|TRBV25-1|.
CASSEWGRSGTEAFF
TGTGCCAGCAGTGAATGGGGACGGAGCGGCACTGAAGCTTTCTTT
>TRBJ1-6|.|TRBV5-4|.
CASSFKGGYSPLHF
TGTGCCAGCAGCTTTAAGGGGGGGTATTCACCCCTCCACTTT
>TRBJ1-1|.|TRBV12-3/TRBV12-4|.
CASSFSQGFEAFF
TGTGCCAGCAGTTTTAGTCAGGGTTTTGAAGCTTTCTTT
>TRBJ1-1|.|TRBV5-4|.
CASSPRDRPDREAFF
TGTGCCAGCAGCCCCCGTGATCGGCCTGATAGGGAAGCTTTCTTT
>TRBJ2-7|TRBD2|TRBV5-4|.
CASRTGLANEQYF
TGTGCCAGCAGGACGGGACTAGCGAACGAGCAGTACTTC
>TRBJ2-4|.|TRBV4-3|.
CASSQEVAENIQYF
TGCGCCAGCAGCCAAGAAGTCGCGGAAAACATTCAGTACTTC
>TRBJ1-5|.|TRBV19|.
CASSPSFRNQPQHF
TGTGCCAGTAGTCCCTCGTTCAGGAATCAGCCCCAGCATTTT
>TRBJ2-7|TRBD1|TRBV3-1/TRBV3-2|.
CASSQEWTGTYEQYF
TGTGCCAGCAGCCAAGAGTGGACAGGGACCTACGAGCAGTACTTC
>TRBJ2-7|.|TRBV7-9|.
CASSPLAGRAYEQYF
TGTGCCAGCAGCCCGCTCGCGGGACGGGCCTACGAGCAGTACTTC
>TRBJ1-3|TRBD1|TRBV5-1|.
CASSPGGWNTIYF
TGCGCCAGCAGCCCAGGGGGTTGGAACACCATATATTTT
>TRBJ2-3|.|TRBV7-9|.
CASSPRLGEPSTDTQYF
TGTGCCAGCAGCCCGAGACTGGGGGAACCTTCCACAGATACGCAGTATTTT
>TRBJ2-5|TRBD2|TRBV5-1|.
CASSLVAGPSETQYF
TGCGCCAGCAGCTTGGTAGCGGGTCCTTCTGAGACCCAGTACTTC
>TRBJ2-5|.|TRBV4-2|once
CASSQYTGYQETQYF
TGTGCCAGCAGCCAATATACAGGGTACCAAGAGACCCAGTACTTC
>TRBJ1-5|.|TRBV2|.
CASSEAGSRAQPQHF
TGTGCCAGCAGTGAAGCCGGGTCCCGGGCCCAGCCCCAGCATTTT
>TRBJ2-2|.|TRBV2|.
CASSDVLTANTGELFF
TGTGCCAGCAGTGATGTGTTGACAGCGAACACCGGGGAGCTGTTTTTT
>TRBJ1-2|.|TRBV21-1|.
CASTSWTGSGDGYTF
TGTGCCAGCACATCCTGGACAGGGAGTGGTGATGGCTACACCTTC
>TRBJ2-5|.|TRBV5-6|.
CASSLVDRRQETQYF
TGTGCCAGCAGCTTGGTCGACAGGCGCCAAGAGACCCAGTACTTC
>TRBJ1-3|.|TRBV4-3|.
CASSRRGRGNTIYF
TGCGCCAGCAGCCGGCGTGGGAGAGGAAACACCATATATTTT
>TRBJ2-7|.|TRBV18|.
CASSPSGRNYEQYF
TGTGCCAGCTCACCTTCGGGGCGGAACTACGAGCAGTACTTC
>TRBJ1-1|.|TRBV2|.
CASRGTEAFF
TGTGCCAGCAGGGGGACTGAAGCTTTCTTT
>TRBJ2-4|TRBD2|TRBV5-4|.
CASSFDPSGGANIQYF
TGTGCCAGCAGCTTCGACCCTAGCGGGGGGGCGAACATTCAGTACTTC
>TRBJ2-1|.|TRBV2|.
CASSEAGGVSYNEQFF
TGTGCCAGCAGTGAAGCGGGCGGGGTCTCCTACAATGAGCAGTTCTTC
>TRBJ2-7|.|TRBV27|.
CASRNAYEQYF
TGTGCCAGCAGAAACGCATACGAGCAGTACTTC
>TRBJ2-4|TRBD2|TRBV19|.
CASSIDSWGGKNIQYF
TGTGCCAGTAGTATAGACTCCTGGGGGGGCAAAAACATTCAGTACTTC
>TRBJ1-1|.|TRBV28|.
CASSFFGGGRSLREAFF
TGTGCCAGCAGTTTTTTTGGGGGGGGGCGAAGTCTCCGGGAAGCTTTCTTT
>TRBJ1-2|.|TRBV21-1|.
CASSKVDSYGYTF
TGTGCCAGCAGCAAAGTAGACAGCTATGGCTACACCTTC
>TRBJ1-2|TRBD1|TRBV2|.
CASQDRGNYGYTF
TGTGCCAGCCAGGACAGGGGTAACTATGGCTACACCTTC
>TRBJ2-7|.|TRBV2|once
CARGGGSAGTDFYEQYF
TGTGCCAGAGGCGGGGGGAGCGCCGGGACAGATTTTTACGAGCAGTACTTC
>TRBJ2-1|TRBD2|TRBV4-2|.
CASSQDSGGGAPYNEQFF
TGTGCCAGCAGCCAAGATAGTGGCGGGGGGGCACCCTACAATGAGCAGTTCTTC
>TRBJ2-3|.|TRBV12-3/TRBV12-4|.
CASSLKGYTQYF
TGTGCCAGCAGTTTAAAGGGTTATACGCAGTATTTT
>TRBJ1-2|.|TRBV6-5|once
CASSSPGLPISYGYTF
TGTGCCAGCAGTTCCCCGGGACTGCCGATTTCCTATGGCTACACCTTC
>TRBJ2-2|.|TRBV5-1|.
CASSLVPLNTGELFF
TGCGCCAGCAGCTTGGTGCCGTTGAACACCGGGGAGCTGTTTTTT
>TRBJ1-1|TRBD1|TRBV2|.
CASSSGTDTEAFF
TGTGCCAGCAGTTCCGGGACAGATACTGAAGCTTTCTTT
>TRBJ2-5|.|TRBV3-1/TRBV3-2|few
CASSQGLPGLVFQETQYF
TGTGCCAGCAGCCAAGGTCTTCCGGGACTGGTGTTCCAAGAGACCCAGTACTTC
>TRBJ2-7|.|TRBV4-1|.
CASSQGRMNYEQYF
TGCGCCAGCAGCCAAGGACGGATGAACTACGAGCAGTACTTC
>TRBJ1-1|.|TRBV12-3/TRBV12-4|.
CASSPGWGTEAFF
TGTGCCAGCAGTCCGGGCTGGGGCACTGAAGCTTTCTTT
>TRBJ2-1|TRBD2|TRBV6-5|.
CASSSAGTSGNEQFF
TGTGCCAGCAGTTCGGCCGGGACTAGCGGCAATGAGCAGTTCTTC
>TRBJ1-6|.|TRBV7-9|.
CASSLRGSDNSPLHF
TGTGCCAGCAGCTTAAGAGGTTCGGATAATTCACCCCTCCACTTT
>TRBJ2-7|.|TRBV5-5|.
CASSGGLSYEQYF
TGTGCCAGCAGCGGGGGCTTGAGTTACGAGCAGTACTTC
>TRBJ2-5|.|TRBV21-1|once
CASSKLCLETQYF
TGTGCCAGCAGCAAACTGTGTTTGGAGACCCAGTACTTC
>TRBJ1-5|TRBD1|TRBV19|.
CASTPEVQGVLAGNQPQHF
TGTGCCAGTACCCCTGAGGTGCAGGGGGTCCTGGCTGGCAATCAGCCCCAGCATTTT
>TRBJ1-4|.|TRBV27|.
CASKSPGINEKLFF
TGTGCCAGCAAATCACCCGGAATTAATGAAAAACTGTTTTTT
>TRBJ2-3|TRBD2|TRBV29-1|once
CSVVSGGNTDTQYF
TGCAGCGTTGTCAGCGGGGGTAACACAGATACGCAGTATTTT
>TRBJ1-4|.|TRBV5-4|.
CASSSQGANEKLFF
TGTGCCAGCAGCTCACAGGGTGCTAATGAAAAACTGTTTTTT
>TRBJ2-7|TRBD1|TRBV5-4|.
CASSSGTGTYEQYF
TGTGCCAGCAGCTCCGGGACAGGAACCTACGAGCAGTACTTC
>TRBJ1-6|TRBD1|TRBV4-3|.
CASSRYRGNNSPLHF
TGCGCCAGCAGCCGGTACAGGGGGAATAATTCACCCCTCCACTTT
>TRBJ1-2|.|TRBV28|.
CASSLDRRRNYGYTF
TGTGCCAGCAGTTTAGACAGGAGGAGGAACTATGGCTACACCTTC
>TRBJ1-6|.|TRBV6-2/TRBV6-3|few
CASSYFGFNSPLHF
TGTGCCAGCAGTTACTTCGGGTTTAATTCACCCCTCCACTTT